The 7 T cell receptor beta chains listed next were all sequenced from one sample in a study of cytomegalovirus exposure and HLA in healthy donors (dated by TCRdb to 2017 to 2019). Libraries were prepared through the immunoSEQ multiplex PCR assay. For the multiplex PCR, a mixture combining 60 forward primers for TCR Vbeta segments and 13 reverse primers for TCR Jbeta segments was used. In its TCRdb copy, this immuneACCESS table keeps in-frame sequences only and misses some clones. Where compared with another copy, unresolved V genes explain less than half of these, and the others have no known cause. The sample table shows 150,000 to 200,000 clones, and roughly 80% are seen once. The ten largest clones represent approximately 1.4% of the sample. Material: PBMCs. These receptors originate from a woman between 45 and 65 years old in good health and CMV-seronegative.

Comment on this clone: The sample contains more than one DNA sequence encoding this CDR3. This rearrangement joins TRBV6-1 to TRBJ1-1; D uncertain. The germline CDR1 and CDR2 sequences are MNHNS and SASEGT. The CDR3 has 13 residues. Trimming stripped 4 bases from V and 0 bases from J, with 6 bases between. The CDR3 DNA is TGTGCCAGCAGTGTAGGAGTGAACACTGAAGCTTTCTTT. Protein: CASSVGVNTEAFF.

The chain has TRBV7-2 and TRBJ2-1, with no clear D. This CDR3 region has 16 residues. From germline, CDR1 is SGHTA and CDR2 FQGNSA. V dropped 2 bases and J dropped 5 bases, with 16 bases sitting between them. CDR3 bases: TGTGCCAGCAGCTTATTATTTCGTCACAGAAACAATGAGCAGTTCTTC. Translated, it gives CASSLLFRHRNNEQFF. The entire variable domain, with the rest obtained from reference TRBV7-2 and TRBJ2-1, is as follows: GAGVSQSPSNKVTEKGKDVELRCDPISGHTALYWYRQSLGQGLEFLIYFQGNSAPDKSGLPSDRFSAERTGGSVSTLTIQRTQQEDSAVYLCASSLLFRHRNNEQFFGPGTRLTVL.

The rearrangement uses TRBV18 and TRBJ2-4; D perhaps matches TRBD2 (5 bases). The CDR3 runs 14 residues. With 2 bases removed from V and 1 base from J, the gap between germline ends came to 6 bases. Germline values: CDR1 KGHSH, CDR2 LQKENI. The DNA of the CDR3 is TGTGCCAGCTCACCAACGGGGGCCAAAAACATTCAGTACTTC. Its translation is CASSPTGAKNIQYF.

This clone came up a few times. The V and J genes are TRBV7-9 and TRBJ1-2, with D perhaps matching TRBD1 (5 bases). The germline V gene has CDR1 SEHNR and CDR2 FQNEAQ (reference sequence). The CDR3 has 13 amino acids. V was shortened by 0 bases and J by 8 bases, with 10 bases between the two germline ends. In DNA form, the CDR3 reads TGTGCCAGCAGCTTAGCGGAGGGGTTGGGCTACACCTTC. Translated: CASSLAEGLGYTF.

The rearrangement links TRBV2 to TRBJ1-1, with D uncertain. Trimming removed 8 bases at V and 3 bases at J, with 4 bases between. The germline V gene encodes CDR1 SNHLY and CDR2 FYNNEI. This CDR3 has 10 residues. In nucleotides, the CDR3 is TGTGCCAGCCTCTACACTGAAGCTTTCTTT. Its translation is CASLYTEAFF.

In this sample, this clone turned up once. The chain couples TRBV9 to TRBJ1-2; D is ambiguous. The germline CDR1 and CDR2 sequences are SGDLS and YYNGEE. This CDR3 has 15 residues. V lost 5 bases, J lost 1 base, and 15 bases lay in between. The CDR3 sequence is CASRDSLSGNYGYTF. The CDR3 DNA follows: TGTGCCAGCAGGGATTCACTTTCGGGTAACTATGGCTACACCTTC.

This chain uses TRBV7-2 with TRBJ2-7; 7 bases agree with TRBD1. The CDR3 loop spans 13 amino acids. In germline, CDR1 is SGHTA, CDR2 FQGNSA. Trimming cost V 7 bases and J 2 bases; bases outside gene matches: 5. The CDR3 sequence is CASTRDRAYEQYF. DNA of the CDR3: TGTGCCAGCACCCGGGACAGAGCCTACGAGCAGTACTTC.